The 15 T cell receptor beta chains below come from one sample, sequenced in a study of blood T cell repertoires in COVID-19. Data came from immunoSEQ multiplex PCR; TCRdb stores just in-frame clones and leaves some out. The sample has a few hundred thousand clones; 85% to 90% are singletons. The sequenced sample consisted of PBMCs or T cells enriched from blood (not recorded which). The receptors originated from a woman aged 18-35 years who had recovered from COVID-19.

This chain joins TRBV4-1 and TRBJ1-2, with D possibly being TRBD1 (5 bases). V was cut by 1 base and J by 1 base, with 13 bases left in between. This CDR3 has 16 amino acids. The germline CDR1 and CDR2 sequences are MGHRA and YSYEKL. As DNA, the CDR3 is TGCGCCAGCAGCCAAGTTTCAGGCAGGGATAACTATGGCTACACCTTC. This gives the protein CASSQVSGRDNYGYTF.

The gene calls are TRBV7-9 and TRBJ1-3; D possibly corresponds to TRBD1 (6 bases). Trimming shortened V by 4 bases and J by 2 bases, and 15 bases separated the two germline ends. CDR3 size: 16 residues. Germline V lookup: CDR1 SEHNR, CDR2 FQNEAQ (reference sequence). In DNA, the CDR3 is TGTGCCAGCAGCTATGGGGACACGGACCCTGGAAACACCATATATTTT. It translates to CASSYGDTDPGNTIYF.

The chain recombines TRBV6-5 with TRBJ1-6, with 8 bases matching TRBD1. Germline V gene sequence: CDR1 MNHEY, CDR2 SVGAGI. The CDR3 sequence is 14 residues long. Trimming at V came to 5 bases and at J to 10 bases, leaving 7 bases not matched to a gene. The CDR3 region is CASSLLTGESPLHF. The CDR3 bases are TGTGCCAGCAGTCTTTTGACAGGGGAATCACCCCTCCACTTT.

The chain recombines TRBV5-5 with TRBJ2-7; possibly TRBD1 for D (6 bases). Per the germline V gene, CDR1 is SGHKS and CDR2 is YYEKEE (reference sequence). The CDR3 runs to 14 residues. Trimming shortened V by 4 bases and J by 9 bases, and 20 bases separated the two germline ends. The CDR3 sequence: CASSVWDTGQGQYF. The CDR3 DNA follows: TGTGCCAGCAGCGTCTGGGACACAGGGCAGGGGCAGTACTTC.

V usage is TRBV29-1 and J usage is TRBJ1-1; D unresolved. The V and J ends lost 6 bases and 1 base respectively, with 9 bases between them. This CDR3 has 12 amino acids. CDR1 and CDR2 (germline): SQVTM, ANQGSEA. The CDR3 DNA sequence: TGCAGCGTCCGACATAGGAACACTGAAGCTTTCTTT. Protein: CSVRHRNTEAFF.

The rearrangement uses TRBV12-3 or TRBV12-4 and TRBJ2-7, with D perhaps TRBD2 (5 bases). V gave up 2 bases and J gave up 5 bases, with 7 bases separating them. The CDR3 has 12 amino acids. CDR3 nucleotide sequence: TGTGCCAGCAGTTTACCCGGGAACGAGCAGTACTTC. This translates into CASSLPGNEQYF.

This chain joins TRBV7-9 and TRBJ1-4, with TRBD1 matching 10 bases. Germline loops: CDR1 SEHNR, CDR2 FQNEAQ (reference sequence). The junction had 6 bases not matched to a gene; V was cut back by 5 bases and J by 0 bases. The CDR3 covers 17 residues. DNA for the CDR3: TGTGCCAGCAGCCCGGACAGGGGGTTGGCAACTAATGAAAAACTGTTTTTT. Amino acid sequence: CASSPDRGLATNEKLFF.

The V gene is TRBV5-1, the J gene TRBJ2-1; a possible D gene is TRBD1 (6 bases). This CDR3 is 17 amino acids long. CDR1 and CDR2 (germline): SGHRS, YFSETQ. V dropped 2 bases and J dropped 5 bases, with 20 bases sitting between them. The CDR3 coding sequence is TGCGCCAGCAGCTTTCTAAGAGGGGGACGGCTAGACAATGAGCAGTTCTTC. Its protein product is CASSFLRGGRLDNEQFF.

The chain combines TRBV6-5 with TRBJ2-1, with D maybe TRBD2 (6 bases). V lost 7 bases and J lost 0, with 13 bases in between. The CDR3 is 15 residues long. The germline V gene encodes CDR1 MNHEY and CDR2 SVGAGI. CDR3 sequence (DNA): TGTGCCAGCATGGGGACTTCAAGCTCCTACAATGAGCAGTTCTTC. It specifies CASMGTSSSYNEQFF.

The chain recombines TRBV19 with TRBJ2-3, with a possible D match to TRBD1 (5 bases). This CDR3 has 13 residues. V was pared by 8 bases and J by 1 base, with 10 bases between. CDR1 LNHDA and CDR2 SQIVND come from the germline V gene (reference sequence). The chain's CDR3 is CASGLRGTDTQYF. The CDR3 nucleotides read TGTGCCAGTGGCCTCAGGGGCACAGATACGCAGTATTTT. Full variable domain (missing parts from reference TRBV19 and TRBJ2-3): DGGITQSPKYLFRKEGQNVTLSCEQNLNHDAMYWYRQDPGQGLRLIYYSQIVNDFQKGDIAEGYSVSREKKESFPLTVTSAQKNPTAFYLCASGLRGTDTQYFGPGTRLTVL.

The CDR3 DNA sequence: TGTGCCAGCAGCTCGCAGACAGGGCGGATAACAGATACGCAGTATTTT. Residues: CASSSQTGRITDTQYF. This sequence joins TRBV5-8 and TRBJ2-3; 7 bases align to TRBD1. This CDR3 region has 16 residues. Germline V gene sequence: CDR1 SGHTS, CDR2 YDEGEE. Trimming at V came to 3 bases and at J to 3 bases, leaving 10 bases not matched to a gene.

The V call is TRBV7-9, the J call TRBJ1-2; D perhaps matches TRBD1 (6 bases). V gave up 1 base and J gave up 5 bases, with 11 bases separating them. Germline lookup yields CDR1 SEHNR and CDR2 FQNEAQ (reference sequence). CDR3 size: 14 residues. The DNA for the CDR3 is TGTGCCAGCAGCTTAGGACGGACAGCTTATGGCTACACCTTC. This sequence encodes CASSLGRTAYGYTF. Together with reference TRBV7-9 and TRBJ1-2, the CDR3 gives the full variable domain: DTGVSQNPRHKITKRGQNVTFRCDPISEHNRLYWYRQTLGQGPEFLTYFQNEAQLEKSRLLSDRFSAERPKGSFSTLEIQRTEQGDSAMYLCASSLGRTAYGYTFGSGTRLTVV.

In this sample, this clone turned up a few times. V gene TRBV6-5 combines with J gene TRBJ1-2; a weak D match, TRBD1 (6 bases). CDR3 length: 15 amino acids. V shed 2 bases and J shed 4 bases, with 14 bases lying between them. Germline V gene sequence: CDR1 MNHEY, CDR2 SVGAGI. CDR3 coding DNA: TGTGCCAGCAGTTACACGACAGGCTCTGCCTATGGCTACACCTTC. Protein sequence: CASSYTTGSAYGYTF.

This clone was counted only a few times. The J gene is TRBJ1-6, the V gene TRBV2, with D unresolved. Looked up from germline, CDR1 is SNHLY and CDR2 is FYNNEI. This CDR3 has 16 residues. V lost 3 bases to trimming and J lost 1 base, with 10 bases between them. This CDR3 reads CASSDRTSSYNSPLHF. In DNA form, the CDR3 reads TGTGCCAGCAGTGACAGGACTAGTTCCTATAATTCACCCCTCCACTTT.

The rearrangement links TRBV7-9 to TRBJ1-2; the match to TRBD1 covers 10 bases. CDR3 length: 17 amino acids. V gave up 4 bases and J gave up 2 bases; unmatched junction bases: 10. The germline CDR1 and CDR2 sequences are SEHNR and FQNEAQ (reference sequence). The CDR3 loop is CASSSSGTGDPNYGYTF. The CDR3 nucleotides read TGTGCCAGCAGCTCATCCGGGACAGGGGACCCAAACTATGGCTACACCTTC.